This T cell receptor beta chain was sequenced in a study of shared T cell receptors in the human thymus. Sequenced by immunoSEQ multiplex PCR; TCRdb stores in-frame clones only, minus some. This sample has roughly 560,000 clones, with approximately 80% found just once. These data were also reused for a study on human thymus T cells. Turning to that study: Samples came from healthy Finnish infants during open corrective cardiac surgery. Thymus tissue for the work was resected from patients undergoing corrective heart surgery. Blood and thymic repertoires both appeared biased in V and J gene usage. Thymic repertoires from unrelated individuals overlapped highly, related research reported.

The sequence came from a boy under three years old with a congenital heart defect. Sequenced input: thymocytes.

This chain's CDR3 is CASSAPDRGDEQFF. The CDR3 coding sequence is TGTGCCAGCAGTGCCCCGGACAGGGGCGATGAGCAGTTCTTC. The chain has TRBV6-4 and TRBJ2-1; the match to TRBD1 covers 9 bases. This CDR3 comprises 14 residues. Germline CDR1 is MRHNA and CDR2 is SNTAGT. The ends lost 4 bases at V and 8 bases at J; junction bases unmatched: 6.